Following are 22 T cell receptor beta chains from one sample sequenced in a study of T cell changes during pregnancy in multiple sclerosis. Repertoires were generated with immunoSEQ multiplex PCR, while TCRdb's copy carries only in-frame clones and drops some. Of 10,000 to 13,000 clones listed, approximately 90% are singletons. The specimen was CD8+ T cells from peripheral blood mononuclear cells, collected in the first trimester of pregnancy. Source of these receptors: a female donor in good health, enrolled as a control in a pregnancy study.

The V gene is TRBV4-3, the J gene TRBJ2-1; weak D call: TRBD1 (5 bases). The V end lost 0 bases, the J end lost 12 bases, and 15 bases lay between the germline ends. The V gene's germline CDR1 is LGHNA and CDR2 YSLEER. The CDR3 has 14 amino acids. CDR3 DNA: TGCGCCAGCAGCCAAGATCGTCAGGGTGGCGCGCAGTTCTTC. Translated, it gives CASSQDRQGGAQFF.

The chain employs TRBV4-2 and TRBJ1-1; 7 bases agree with TRBD1. The germline gives CDR1 LGHNA, CDR2 YNFKEQ. This CDR3 comprises 13 residues. J gave up 12 bases and V 4 bases, and 11 bases lay outside the gene matches. CDR3 in amino acids: CASSPKTGSGTFF. The CDR3 nucleotides read TGTGCCAGCAGCCCCAAGACAGGGTCGGGAACTTTCTTT.

The chain recombines TRBV7-9 with TRBJ2-3, with 10 bases fitting TRBD2. CDR1 and CDR2 (germline): SEHNR, FQNEAQ (reference sequence). Germline trimming cut 4 bases from V and 1 base from J; bases unmatched to any gene: 2. This CDR3 has 15 amino acids. CDR3 nucleotides: TGTGCCAGCAGCTATGGACTAGCGGGCACAGATACGCAGTATTTT. This encodes CASSYGLAGTDTQYF.

This clone was detected only once. J is TRBJ2-6 and V is TRBV5-6; weak D call: TRBD2 (6 bases). V was pared by 1 base and J by 4 bases, with 9 bases between. Per germline, CDR1 SGHDT and CDR2 YYEEEE. This CDR3 spans 15 amino acids. This CDR3 is CASSLRGAGANVLTF. Written as DNA, the CDR3 is TGTGCCAGCAGCTTGCGCGGGGCCGGGGCCAACGTCCTGACTTTC.

The V gene is TRBV5-4, the J gene TRBJ2-7, with 12 bases fitting TRBD1. CDR3 length: 15 residues. Losses at the gene ends were 4 bases for V and 2 bases for J; bases not matched to a gene: 4. Germline values: CDR1 SGHNT, CDR2 YYREEE (reference sequence). The CDR3 here is CASSAGQGATYEQYF. Here the CDR3 DNA reads TGTGCCAGCAGCGCGGGACAGGGGGCCACCTACGAGCAGTACTTC.

The chain is built from TRBV7-2 and TRBJ2-7, with 9 bases lining up with TRBD1. The germline gives CDR1 SGHTA, CDR2 FQGNSA. The CDR3 contains 15 residues. The ends lost 5 bases at V and 5 bases at J; junction bases unmatched: 10. Written as DNA, the CDR3 is TGTGCCAGCAGCCCAACCGGGACAGGGATCGACGAGCAGTACTTC. Translation: CASSPTGTGIDEQYF.

The rearrangement joins TRBV4-3 to TRBJ2-1; possible D gene TRBD1, 7 bases. The CDR3 extends over 15 amino acids. Germline V lookup: CDR1 LGHNA, CDR2 YSLEER. V lost 4 bases and J lost 4, with 14 bases in between. The CDR3 DNA reads TGCGCCAGCAGCCGCGGCGGGACAGCTTACAATGAGCAGTTCTTC. Residues: CASSRGGTAYNEQFF.

V usage is TRBV5-8 and J usage is TRBJ1-6; tentatively, D is TRBD1 (6 bases). Germline CDR1 SGHTS, CDR2 YDEGEE. The CDR3 has 14 amino acids. V was shortened by 4 bases and J by 10 bases, with 15 bases between the two germline ends. DNA for the CDR3: TGTGCCAGCAGCCCGAATACACAGGGATCACCCCTCCACTTT. It encodes CASSPNTQGSPLHF.

The V gene is TRBV5-4, the J gene TRBJ2-5; 8 nucleotides align to TRBD2. The V gene end was trimmed by 0 bases and the J gene end by 1 base; junction bases not matched to a gene: 8. This CDR3 has 17 residues. Germline CDR1 reads SGHNT; CDR2 reads YYREEE (reference sequence). DNA of the CDR3: TGTGCCAGCAGCTTGGAGCCGGGGGGGGGCTTCCAAGAGACCCAGTACTTC. Its protein product is CASSLEPGGGFQETQYF.

This chain links TRBV7-9 with TRBJ2-1; D is perhaps TRBD2 (5 bases). CDR3 length: 16 amino acids. V was cut by 2 bases and J by 6 bases, with 17 bases left in between. CDR1 is SEHNR, CDR2 FQNEAQ, per germline (reference sequence). The CDR3: CASSLIITSQINEQFF. The CDR3 region has the DNA TGTGCCAGCAGCTTAATCATAACTAGTCAAATCAATGAGCAGTTCTTC.

The chain has TRBV27 and TRBJ1-5, with 7 bases that match TRBD1. From germline, CDR1 is MNHEY and CDR2 SMNVEV (reference sequence). The CDR3 has 13 residues. V was pared by 8 bases and J by 5 bases, with 6 bases of the junction left unmatched. Written as DNA, the CDR3 is TGTGCCAGCGGACCGGGACAGTATCAGCCCCAGCATTTT. Its translation: CASGPGQYQPQHF.

The chain joins TRBV11-2 to TRBJ2-7, with a possible D match to TRBD2 (5 bases). From germline, CDR1 is SGHAT and CDR2 FQNNGV. The ends were cut back, 5 bases at V and 5 bases at J, with 19 bases in the middle. The CDR3 is made up of 15 amino acids. CDR3 bases: TGTGCCAGCAGCCCCCGCGGAGGTTACGGGGACGAGCAGTACTTC. This codes for CASSPRGGYGDEQYF.

The chain carries TRBV2 and TRBJ2-3; 7 bases match TRBD1. Germline V gives CDR1 SNHLY, CDR2 FYNNEI. The CDR3 has 15 amino acids. The V segment lost 5 bases and the J segment 1 base; nucleotides outside the gene matches: 6. Written as DNA, the CDR3 is TGTGCCAGCAGTTTACAGGGGATGGGCACAGATACGCAGTATTTT. Its translation: CASSLQGMGTDTQYF.

V and J are TRBV6-4 and TRBJ2-3; 12 nucleotides agree with TRBD2. J gave up 0 bases and V 3 bases, and 1 base lay outside the gene matches. This CDR3 comprises 16 residues. Germline assignment: CDR1 MRHNA and CDR2 SNTAGT. CDR3 sequence reads: CASSDLAGGSTDTQYF. In nucleotides, the CDR3 is TGTGCCAGCAGTGATCTAGCGGGGGGGAGCACAGATACGCAGTATTTT.

The chain carries TRBV7-2 and TRBJ2-5; TRBD2 agrees at 10 bases. V lost 4 bases to trimming and J lost 4 bases; unmatched junction nucleotides: 12. This CDR3 contains 17 residues. CDR1 and CDR2 from the germline V gene are SGHTA and FQGNSA. The CDR3 sequence: CASSSWISGGAGETQYF. The CDR3 DNA follows: TGTGCCAGCAGCTCCTGGATCAGCGGGGGGGCCGGAGAGACCCAGTACTTC.

The CDR3 loop reads CASKGQEYGYTF. In DNA form, the CDR3 reads TGTGCCAGCAAAGGACAGGAGTATGGCTACACCTTC. The rearrangement joins TRBV7-2 to TRBJ1-2, with 7 bases aligning to TRBD1. CDR1 SGHTA and CDR2 FQGNSA come from the germline V gene. The CDR3 extends over 12 amino acids. Trimming took 7 bases from V and 5 from J; bases not matched to a gene: 4.

The V call is TRBV11-3, the J call TRBJ1-1, with TRBD1 identical over 10 bases. V trimming: 5 bases; J trimming: 6 bases; junction bases outside the gene matches: 9. The CDR3 runs to 15 residues. Germline lookup yields CDR1 SGHNT and CDR2 YENEEA. The CDR3 protein is CASSPGGQGSPEAFF. For the CDR3, the DNA is TGTGCCAGCAGCCCAGGGGGACAGGGGAGTCCTGAAGCTTTCTTT.

The chain combines TRBV7-9 with TRBJ1-1, with TRBD1 as a possible D gene (6 bases). V was trimmed by 3 bases and J by 1 base, leaving 12 bases between them. Germline CDR1 and CDR2: SEHNR and FQNEAQ (reference sequence). The CDR3 totals 15 residues. DNA for the CDR3: TGTGCCAGCAGCTTGGCAGGGGCCAGGAACACTGAAGCTTTCTTT. As protein: CASSLAGARNTEAFF.

This chain connects TRBV5-5 to TRBJ1-4; 10 nucleotides match TRBD1. V shed 3 bases, J shed 5 bases, and the junction held 7 bases outside the gene matches. CDR3 size: 16 residues. The V gene's germline CDR1 is SGHKS and CDR2 YYEKEE (reference sequence). The CDR3 region has the DNA TGTGCCAGCAGCTGGATACCGGGACAGGGGAATGAAAAACTGTTTTTT. Residues: CASSWIPGQGNEKLFF.

J is TRBJ2-7 and V is TRBV7-2; D is perhaps TRBD1 (5 bases). V was shortened by 5 bases and J by 5 bases, with 16 bases between the two germline ends. This CDR3 is built from 14 residues. Germline loops: CDR1 SGHTA, CDR2 FQGNSA. CDR3 region: CASSPTGFRDEQYF. In DNA, the CDR3 is TGTGCCAGCAGCCCCACTGGGTTCAGGGACGAGCAGTACTTC. Looking up the rest from reference TRBV7-2 and TRBJ2-7 gives the full variable domain: GAGVSQSPSNKVTEKGKDVELRCDPISGHTALYWYRQSLGQGLEFLIYFQGNSAPDKSGLPSDRFSAERTGGSVSTLTIQRTQQEDSAVYLCASSPTGFRDEQYFGPGTRLTVT.

J is TRBJ2-7 and V is TRBV4-3, with 7 bases that match TRBD1. CDR1 is LGHNA, CDR2 YSLEER, per germline. V shed 1 base, J shed 1 base, and the junction held 4 bases outside the gene matches. The CDR3 runs to 15 residues. Written as DNA, the CDR3 is TGCGCCAGCAGCCAAGGGACAGGAGGTTCCTACGAGCAGTACTTC. This sequence encodes CASSQGTGGSYEQYF.

The chain recombines TRBV5-1 with TRBJ2-7, with 11 bases identical to TRBD2. With V trimmed by 0 bases and J by 5 bases, 7 bases remained unmatched. The CDR3 totals 16 residues. Germline assignment: CDR1 SGHRS and CDR2 YFSETQ. For the CDR3, the DNA is TGCGCCAGCAGCTTGGGGGCCGGGACTAGCGGAGACGAGCAGTACTTC. It specifies CASSLGAGTSGDEQYF.